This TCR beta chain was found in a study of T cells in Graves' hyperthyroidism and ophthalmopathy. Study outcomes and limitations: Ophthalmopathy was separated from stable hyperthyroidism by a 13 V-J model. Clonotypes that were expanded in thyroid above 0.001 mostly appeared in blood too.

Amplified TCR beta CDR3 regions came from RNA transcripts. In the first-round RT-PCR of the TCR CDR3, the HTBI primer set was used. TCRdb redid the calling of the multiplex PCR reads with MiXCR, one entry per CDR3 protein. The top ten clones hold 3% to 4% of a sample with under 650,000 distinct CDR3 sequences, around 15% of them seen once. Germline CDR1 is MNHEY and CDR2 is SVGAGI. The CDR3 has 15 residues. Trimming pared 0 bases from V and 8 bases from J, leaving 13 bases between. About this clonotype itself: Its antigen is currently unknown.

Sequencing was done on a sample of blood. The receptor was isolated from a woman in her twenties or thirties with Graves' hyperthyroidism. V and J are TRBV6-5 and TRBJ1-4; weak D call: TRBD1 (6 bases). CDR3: CASSYSTGRGEKLFF. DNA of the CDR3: TGTGCCAGCAGTTACTCGACGGGAAGGGGGGAAAAACTGTTTTTT.